The 23 T cell receptor beta chains below come from one sample, sequenced in a study of shared clonotypes between healthy human individuals. The assay was immunoSEQ multiplex PCR, and TCRdb's table has in-frame clones only and misses some. The sample yields roughly 2.2 million clones, 80% to 95% seen once. The sample comprised naive CD4+ T cells from PBMCs. The subset here: CD45RA+ positively selected. These receptors were collected from a man between 18 and 29 years old in good health. Some clones in this sample may be carry-over from other donors' samples.

The chain recombines TRBV6-6 with TRBJ2-1, with D hard to call. Trimming removed 0 bases at V and 8 bases at J, with 5 bases between. CDR3 size: 12 residues. Germline loops: CDR1 MNHNY, CDR2 SVGAGI (reference sequence). The CDR3 DNA reads TGTGCCAGCAGTTACTCGTTCGATGAGCAGTTCTTC. It is translated as CASSYSFDEQFF.

The chain carries TRBV11-2 and TRBJ2-6; D is unresolved. The CDR3 loop spans 18 amino acids. V lost 0 bases, J lost 0 bases, and 12 bases lay in between. Germline assignment: CDR1 SGHAT and CDR2 FQNNGV. The CDR3 DNA follows: TGTGCCAGCAGCTTAGAAGCAAGGGCCACCTCTGGGGCCAACGTCCTGACTTTC. Its protein product is CASSLEARATSGANVLTF.

This rearrangement joins TRBV28 to TRBJ2-7; 9 bases map to TRBD1. CDR1 and CDR2 (germline): MDHEN, SYDVKM. Trimming removed 5 bases from V and 5 bases from J; junction bases left unmatched: 1. This CDR3 spans 12 amino acids. CDR3: CASSDRGNEQYF. In DNA, the CDR3 is TGTGCCAGCAGTGACAGGGGGAACGAGCAGTACTTC.

The count of this clone is one. This chain joins TRBV2 and TRBJ2-3, with 9 bases lining up with TRBD2. V shed 4 bases and J 2 bases; nucleotides not matched to a gene: 4. Per the germline V gene, CDR1 is SNHLY and CDR2 is FYNNEI. The CDR3 has 15 residues. The CDR3 nucleotides read TGTGCCAGCAGTGCCGTAGCGGGGGACACAGATACGCAGTATTTT. This gives the protein CASSAVAGDTDTQYF.

This rearrangement joins TRBV25-1 to TRBJ2-2, with TRBD1 identical over 9 bases. The CDR3 runs 15 residues. Unmatched junction bases numbered 5, after V lost 0 bases and J lost 9 bases. The V gene's germline CDR1 is MGHDK and CDR2 SYGVNS. CDR3 bases: TGTGCCAGCAGTGAATATCACAGGGGGCGTAGGGAGCTGTTTTTT. It codes for CASSEYHRGRRELFF.

The chain has TRBV2 and TRBJ1-1, with 8 bases aligning to TRBD1. CDR1 SNHLY and CDR2 FYNNEI come from the germline V gene. V was clipped by 7 bases and J by 1 base; unmatched bases: 5. The CDR3 spans 14 residues. CDR3 sequence: CASTRGTGNTEAFF. The DNA of the CDR3 is TGTGCCAGCACTAGAGGGACAGGGAACACTGAAGCTTTCTTT.

In regard to this clone: Other DNA sequences in the same sample also yield this CDR3. V and J are TRBV18 and TRBJ2-2; D remains unclear. The CDR3 totals 14 residues. Germline V gives CDR1 KGHSH, CDR2 LQKENI. Trimming took off 5 bases at V and 0 bases at J, with 7 bases between the two ends. The CDR3 spells CASSRAANTGELFF. The DNA for the CDR3 is TGTGCCAGCTCAAGGGCAGCGAACACCGGGGAGCTGTTTTTT.

V usage is TRBV6-6 and J usage is TRBJ1-2, with 7 positions matching TRBD1. The length of the CDR3 is 14 residues. Unmatched junction bases numbered 5, after V lost 5 bases and J lost 2 bases. Germline V gives CDR1 MNHNY, CDR2 SVGAGI (reference sequence). CDR3 loop: CASSTQTGNYGYTF. For the CDR3, the DNA is TGTGCCAGCAGTACACAGACAGGGAACTATGGCTACACCTTC.

The chain recombines TRBV25-1 with TRBJ1-6; weak D call: TRBD1 (6 bases). The V and J ends lost 7 bases and 4 bases respectively, with 8 bases between them. The V gene's germline CDR1 is MGHDK and CDR2 SYGVNS. This CDR3 contains 13 residues. Here the CDR3 reads CASTDRYNSPLHF. DNA of the CDR3: TGTGCCAGCACGGACAGATATAATTCACCCCTCCACTTT.

V and J are TRBV19 and TRBJ1-5; a possible D gene is TRBD1 (5 bases). Trimming left V 6 bases short and J 9 bases short, with 15 bases between. Germline V CDR1 and CDR2: LNHDA, SQIVND (reference sequence). The CDR3 runs to 13 residues. The CDR3 DNA is TGTGCCAGTAGAGGGGCCCGACCGCGGCCCCAGCATTTT. This gives the protein CASRGARPRPQHF.

V usage is TRBV7-2 and J usage is TRBJ2-5, with a possible D match to TRBD1 (5 bases). This CDR3 comprises 13 residues. Germline V gives CDR1 SGHTA, CDR2 FQGNSA. Trimming removed 3 bases from V and 3 bases from J, with 8 bases in between. The CDR3 nucleotides read TGTGCCAGCAGCTTTGGCAGGGAAGAGACCCAGTACTTC. Its protein product is CASSFGREETQYF.

The gene calls are TRBV15 and TRBJ2-3; D is undetermined. The V and J ends lost 3 bases and 1 base respectively, with 14 bases between them. Looked up from germline, CDR1 is LNHNV and CDR2 is YYDKDF (reference sequence). CDR3 length: 16 residues. CDR3 sequence: CATSSTVGGGTDTQYF. The CDR3, as DNA: TGTGCCACCAGCAGTACGGTTGGTGGGGGCACAGATACGCAGTATTTT.

The rearrangement uses TRBV5-1 and TRBJ2-3; D is unclear. V was pared by 0 bases and J by 5 bases, with 7 bases between. The CDR3 has 13 residues. CDR1 is SGHRS, CDR2 YFSETQ, per germline. The CDR3 DNA reads TGCGCCAGCAGCTTGGAGGCAGGAGATACGCAGTATTTT. Translation gives CASSLEAGDTQYF.

The chain links TRBV28 to TRBJ2-1, with D perhaps TRBD2 (6 bases). CDR3 length: 15 amino acids. The ends were cut back, 7 bases at V and 1 base at J, with 14 bases in the middle. Germline loops: CDR1 MDHEN, CDR2 SYDVKM. CDR3 amino acids: CASTPGTGSYNEQFF. CDR3 sequence (DNA): TGTGCCAGCACCCCCGGGACTGGTTCCTACAATGAGCAGTTCTTC. The whole variable domain, filled in from reference TRBV28 and TRBJ2-1, reads DVKVTQSSRYLVKRTGEKVFLECVQDMDHENMFWYRQDPGLGLRLIYFSYDVKMKEKGDIPEGYSVSREKKERFSLILESASTNQTSMYLCASTPGTGSYNEQFFGPGTRLTVL.

The genes are TRBV15 and TRBJ1-1, with D possibly matching TRBD1 (6 bases). This CDR3 comprises 16 residues. Looked up from germline, CDR1 is LNHNV and CDR2 is YYDKDF (reference sequence). V lost 0 bases and J 2 bases, leaving 13 bases between the germline ends. The CDR3: CATSREPRTANTEAFF. The CDR3 DNA reads as TGTGCCACCAGCAGAGAGCCAAGGACAGCAAACACTGAAGCTTTCTTT.

This clone was counted once. The rearrangement joins TRBV5-5 to TRBJ1-2; D gene ambiguous. The CDR3 is made up of 14 amino acids. The V end lost 1 base, the J end lost 7 bases, and 14 bases lay between the germline ends. Germline CDR1 reads SGHKS; CDR2 reads YYEKEE (reference sequence). The CDR3, as DNA: TGTGCCAGCAGCTTGTTTCGGGATGTGGCTGGCTACACCTTC. This gives the protein CASSLFRDVAGYTF.

The rearrangement links TRBV5-4 to TRBJ2-7; perhaps TRBD2 as D (6 bases). The CDR3 extends over 16 amino acids. The germline V gene encodes CDR1 SGHNT and CDR2 YYREEE (reference sequence). V dropped 0 bases and J dropped 0 bases, with 13 bases sitting between them. The CDR3 DNA reads as TGTGCCAGCAGCTTGGACTCCCGGGGAGGCTCCTACGAGCAGTACTTC. Residues: CASSLDSRGGSYEQYF.

This sequence joins TRBV6-1 and TRBJ2-6, with D perhaps TRBD1 (5 bases). The CDR3 is 17 amino acids. The V and J ends lost 4 bases and 0 bases respectively, with 13 bases between them. CDR1 and CDR2 (germline): MNHNS, SASEGT. CDR3 in amino acids: CASSVKGPSSGANVLTF. The CDR3 DNA sequence: TGTGCCAGCAGTGTCAAGGGGCCCTCCTCTGGGGCCAACGTCCTGACTTTC.

The chain couples TRBV15 to TRBJ2-7, with TRBD2 matching 13 bases. The CDR3 has 15 amino acids. Losses at the gene ends were 4 bases for V and 7 bases for J; bases not matched to a gene: 7. Germline lookup yields CDR1 LNHNV and CDR2 YYDKDF (reference sequence). This CDR3 is CATSKLAGGPGEQYF. The CDR3 DNA is TGTGCCACCAGCAAACTAGCGGGAGGGCCGGGAGAGCAGTACTTC.

V gene TRBV2 combines with J gene TRBJ1-4, with D tentatively TRBD1 (6 bases). Germline V gene sequence: CDR1 SNHLY, CDR2 FYNNEI. CDR3 length: 15 residues. V gave up 0 bases and J gave up 5 bases, with 10 bases separating them. The DNA for the CDR3 is TGTGCCAGCAGTGAAGCTTTGGGGGGCAATGAAAAACTGTTTTTT. Translated, it gives CASSEALGGNEKLFF.

The rearrangement uses TRBV4-1 and TRBJ1-5; D ambiguous. Germline V gene sequence: CDR1 MGHRA, CDR2 YSYEKL. Between the trimmed V and J ends, which lost 0 bases and 7 bases, there was a span of 13 bases. This CDR3 is built from 15 residues. This chain's CDR3 is CASSQEVARAQPQHF. In DNA, the CDR3 is TGCGCCAGCAGCCAAGAGGTCGCGAGGGCCCAGCCCCAGCATTTT.

J is TRBJ2-2 and V is TRBV7-3, with D uncertain. This CDR3 spans 14 amino acids. Germline V gene sequence: CDR1 SGHTA, CDR2 FQGTGA. V lost 5 bases to trimming and J lost 0 bases, with 7 bases between them. For the CDR3, the DNA is TGTGCCAGCAGCCGTAATGCGAACACCGGGGAGCTGTTTTTT. Translation gives CASSRNANTGELFF.

The DNA of the CDR3 is TGTGCCAGCAGCCCCACCCCTAAGCCCTACGAGCAGTACTTC. It yields the protein CASSPTPKPYEQYF. J is TRBJ2-7 and V is TRBV7-2; no clear D gene. The germline V gene has CDR1 SGHTA and CDR2 FQGNSA. The CDR3 extends over 14 amino acids. V was pared by 5 bases and J by 2 bases, with 13 bases between.